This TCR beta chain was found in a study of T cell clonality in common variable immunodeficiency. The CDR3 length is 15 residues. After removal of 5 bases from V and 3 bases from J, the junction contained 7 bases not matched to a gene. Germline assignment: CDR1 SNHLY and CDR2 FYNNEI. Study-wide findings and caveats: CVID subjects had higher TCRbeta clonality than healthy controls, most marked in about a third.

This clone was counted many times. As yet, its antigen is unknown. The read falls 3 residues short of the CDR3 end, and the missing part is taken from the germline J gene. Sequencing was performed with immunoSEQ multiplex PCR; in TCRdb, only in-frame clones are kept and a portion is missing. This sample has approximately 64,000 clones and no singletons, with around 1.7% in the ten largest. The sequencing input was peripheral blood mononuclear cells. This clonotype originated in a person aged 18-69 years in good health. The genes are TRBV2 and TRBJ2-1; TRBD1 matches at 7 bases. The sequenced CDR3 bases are TGTGCCAGCAGTCAACAGGGGTCGTTCTACAATGAG. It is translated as CASSQQGSFYNE. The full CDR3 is CASSQQGSFYNEQFF. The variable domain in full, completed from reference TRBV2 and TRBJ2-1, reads EPEVTQTPSHQVTQMGQEVILRCVPISNHLYFYWYRQILGQKVEFLVSFYNNEISEKSEIFDDQFSVERPDGSNFTLKIRSTKLEDSAMYFCASSQQGSFYNEQFFGPGTRLTVL.